This T cell receptor (beta chain) was found in a study of cytotoxic CD8 clonotypes in ibrutinib-treated CLL. The repertoire was sequenced with immunoSEQ multiplex PCR; TCRdb's copy has only in-frame clones and lacks some. The sample holds fewer than 200,000 clones; under 90% are singletons and the top ten take roughly 4.5%. The CDR3 totals 14 residues. CDR1 SGHAT and CDR2 FQNNGV come from the germline V gene. Trimming took 3 bases from V and 3 from J; bases not matched to a gene: 1. This TCR was sampled from a human donor with chronic lymphocytic leukemia. The source was PBMCs, collected after 24 months of ibrutinib treatment. The rearrangement uses TRBV11-2 and TRBJ2-7, with 11 nucleotides matching TRBD1. CDR3 region: CASSLGTGGYEQYF. The CDR3 DNA is TGTGCCAGCAGCTTGGGGACAGGGGGCTACGAGCAGTACTTC.